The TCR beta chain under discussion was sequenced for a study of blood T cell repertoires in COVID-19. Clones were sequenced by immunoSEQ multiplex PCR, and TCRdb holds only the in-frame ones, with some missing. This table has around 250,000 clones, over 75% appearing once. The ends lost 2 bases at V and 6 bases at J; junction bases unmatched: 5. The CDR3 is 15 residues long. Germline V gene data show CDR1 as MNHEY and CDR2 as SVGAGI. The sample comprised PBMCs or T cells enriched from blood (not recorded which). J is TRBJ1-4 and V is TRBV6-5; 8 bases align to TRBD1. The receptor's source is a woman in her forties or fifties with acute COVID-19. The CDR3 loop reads CASSYGQGSYEKLFF. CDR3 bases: TGTGCCAGCAGTTACGGACAGGGATCATATGAAAAACTGTTTTTT.